Presented here are 27 T cell receptor beta chains from one specimen sequenced in a study of post-analysis software for immune sequencing data. Libraries were made from TCR beta cDNA, and they carried unique molecular identifiers. TCRdb passed the PCR reads through MiXCR, listing each CDR3 protein once. This table holds some 700,000 distinct CDR3 sequences, 59% found once. Findings and caveats of the study: Compared with controls, patients had more of about 5 TRBV segments, including TRBV5-6, TRBV5-1 and TRBV20-1.

Their recognized antigens are unknown. The source material was blood. The source is a girl under 10 years old with multiple sclerosis.

This clonotype was detected only a few times. The chain carries TRBV4-3 and TRBJ1-2; weak D call: TRBD1 (6 bases). CDR1 is LGHNA, CDR2 YSLEER, per germline. This CDR3 spans 17 amino acids. With 0 bases removed from V and 4 bases from J, the gap between germline ends came to 18 bases. The CDR3 spells CASSQDLVGGGLYGYTF. The CDR3 nucleotides read TGCGCCAGCAGCCAAGATCTCGTGGGGGGCGGACTCTATGGCTACACCTTC.

Written as DNA, the CDR3 is TGCAGTGCTAGAGACACGCTGCCCGTAACTCAGTTCTTC. Its protein is CSARDTLPVTQFF. V and J are TRBV20-1 and TRBJ2-1; D is ambiguous. The CDR3 runs to 13 residues. Trimming stripped 0 bases from V and 13 bases from J, with 16 bases between. The germline gives CDR1 DFQATT, CDR2 SNEGSKA (reference sequence).

In this sample, this clonotype turned up a few times. This rearrangement joins TRBV5-1 to TRBJ2-1; the D is unclear. Deletions cut 1 base from V and 10 bases from J, with 12 bases between. This CDR3 spans 13 amino acids. In germline, CDR1 is SGHRS, CDR2 YFSETQ. The CDR3 DNA reads TGCGCCAGCAGCTTGCGAGGCCCAAGGGAGCAGTTCTTC. Protein product: CASSLRGPREQFF.

The chain is built from TRBV4-1 and TRBJ2-7; no firm D call. With 2 bases removed from V and 2 bases from J, the gap between germline ends came to 7 bases. CDR1 MGHRA and CDR2 YSYEKL come from the germline V gene. The CDR3 totals 13 residues. The CDR3 sequence: CASSQLRPYEQYF. The CDR3 DNA sequence: TGCGCCAGCAGCCAACTAAGACCCTACGAGCAGTACTTC.

The CDR3 protein is CATSTSLPPDTQYF. The CDR3 bases are TGTGCCACCAGCACCTCTTTGCCTCCAGATACGCAGTATTTT. The genes are TRBV15 and TRBJ2-3; no clear D. V dropped 4 bases and J dropped 4 bases, with 12 bases sitting between them. The CDR3 sequence is 14 residues long. Germline V gives CDR1 LNHNV, CDR2 YYDKDF (reference sequence).

The rearrangement links TRBV25-1 to TRBJ2-7; 7 bases are shared with TRBD1. CDR1 and CDR2 from the germline V gene are MGHDK and SYGVNS. V trimming: 4 bases; J trimming: 5 bases; junction bases outside the gene matches: 5. The CDR3 has 13 residues. Here the CDR3 reads CASSGQGTNEQYF. The CDR3 region has the DNA TGTGCCAGCAGTGGACAGGGTACTAACGAGCAGTACTTC.

This clonotype came up once. The chain uses TRBV30 and TRBJ2-2, with no clear D. The germline V and J ends were trimmed by 0 bases and 0 bases, with 8 bases remaining between them. This CDR3 is built from 15 residues. The V gene's germline CDR1 is GTSNPN and CDR2 SVGIG (reference sequence). CDR3 coding DNA: TGTGCCTGGAGTGTAGGTGGGGCGAACACCGGGGAGCTGTTTTTT. It translates to CAWSVGGANTGELFF.

J is TRBJ2-5 and V is TRBV7-9; D gene unclear. V lost 6 bases and J lost 2, with 13 bases in between. CDR3 length: 14 amino acids. Germline CDR1 SEHNR, CDR2 FQNEAQ (reference sequence). The CDR3 DNA reads as TGTGCCAGCAGTCCAAGATCTGGTCAAGAGACCCAGTACTTC. It is translated as CASSPRSGQETQYF.

V gene TRBV29-1 combines with J gene TRBJ2-3, with 7 positions matching TRBD1. Germline V gives CDR1 SQVTM, CDR2 ANQGSEA. J lost 1 base, V lost 4 bases, and 2 bases had no gene match. This CDR3 region has 13 residues. The CDR3: CSVAGTGTDTQYF. The CDR3 DNA reads as TGCAGCGTTGCCGGGACAGGCACAGATACGCAGTATTTT.

This clonotype has only a few counts. The chain employs TRBV5-1 and TRBJ2-5, with 8 bases identical to TRBD1. CDR1 is SGHRS, CDR2 YFSETQ, per germline. This CDR3 region has 16 residues. J lost 1 base, V lost 1 base, and 6 bases had no gene match. CDR3 amino acids: CASSLPPGQVQETQYF. The DNA of the CDR3 is TGCGCCAGCAGCTTGCCTCCGGGACAGGTCCAAGAGACCCAGTACTTC.

This clonotype has only one observation. This chain links TRBV11-3 with TRBJ2-5, with 7 bases lining up with TRBD2. V trimming: 3 bases; J trimming: 2 bases; junction bases outside the gene matches: 3. The CDR3 has 14 amino acids. Germline values: CDR1 SGHNT, CDR2 YENEEA. The chain's CDR3 is CASSFGLGQETQYF. The DNA for the CDR3 is TGTGCCAGCAGCTTCGGACTAGGACAAGAGACCCAGTACTTC.

J is TRBJ1-1 and V is TRBV20-1, with TRBD1 matching 7 bases. The trim removed 1 base at V and 5 bases at J, leaving 7 bases unmatched. CDR1 and CDR2 from the germline V gene are DFQATT and SNEGSKA (reference sequence). CDR3 size: 14 residues. The CDR3 DNA sequence: TGCAGTGCTAGAGGGGGGACAGTGGGGACTGAAGCTTTCTTT. Protein: CSARGGTVGTEAFF.

The rearrangement uses TRBV29-1 and TRBJ2-1; D gene uncertain. Looked up from germline, CDR1 is SQVTM and CDR2 is ANQGSEA. CDR3 length: 13 amino acids. V lost 7 bases and J 0 bases, leaving 10 bases between the germline ends. CDR3 sequence reads: CSGSSSSYNEQFF. The CDR3 DNA reads TGCAGCGGATCCAGTAGCTCCTACAATGAGCAGTTCTTC.

CDR3 protein: CASSVSPAPEQYF. CDR3 in DNA: TGTGCCAGCAGCGTATCTCCAGCTCCTGAGCAGTACTTC. The gene calls are TRBV9 and TRBJ2-4; D gene unclear. The CDR3 contains 13 residues. The germline V and J ends were trimmed by 1 base and 13 bases, with 15 bases remaining between them. Germline-derived CDR1 and CDR2 are SGDLS and YYNGEE.

The chain carries TRBV10-3 and TRBJ2-3; D is undetermined. Germline assignment: CDR1 ENHRY and CDR2 SYGVKD. This CDR3 spans 12 amino acids. V lost 2 bases to trimming and J lost 3 bases, with 3 bases between them. The CDR3 DNA sequence: TGTGCCATCAGTGAGCGTACAGATACGCAGTATTTT. It translates to CAISERTDTQYF.

This chain connects TRBV6-6 to TRBJ2-1; 9 nucleotides align to TRBD2. Germline assignment: CDR1 MNHNY and CDR2 SVGAGI (reference sequence). Trimming took 0 bases from V and 8 from J; bases not matched to a gene: 8. This CDR3 region has 16 residues. This CDR3 reads CASSYSPSGTPDEQFF. CDR3 nucleotide sequence: TGTGCCAGCAGTTACTCACCTAGCGGGACCCCCGATGAGCAGTTCTTC.

This clonotype was counted a few times. The chain uses TRBV29-1 and TRBJ2-4; the D gene is possibly TRBD2 (5 bases). Near its end, the DNA agrees better with TRBJ2-7, so the J call may be wrong. Germline V CDR1 and CDR2: SQVTM, ANQGSEA. This CDR3 comprises 13 residues. CDR3 loop: CSVLDWKRYEQYF. CDR3 sequence (DNA): TGCAGCGTTCTGGACTGGAAACGCTACGAGCAGTACTTC.

The chain couples TRBV19 to TRBJ2-5, with TRBD2 matching 12 bases. The CDR3 covers 17 residues. CDR1 is LNHDA, CDR2 SQIVND, per germline (reference sequence). V was clipped by 7 bases and J by 4 bases; unmatched bases: 13. The CDR3 DNA follows: TGTGCCAGTACTCCCGGACCTAGCGGGGGGGCAGGAGAGACCCAGTACTTC. It is translated as CASTPGPSGGAGETQYF.

V is TRBV20-1 and J is TRBJ2-7, with TRBD2 matching 7 bases. The CDR3 totals 17 residues. Germline V gives CDR1 DFQATT, CDR2 SNEGSKA (reference sequence). Losses at the gene ends were 2 bases for V and 0 bases for J; bases not matched to a gene: 13. The CDR3 DNA reads as TGCAGTGCTAGATTCCTCCGGGACTACGGTAACTCCTACGAGCAGTACTTC. Translating it yields CSARFLRDYGNSYEQYF.

The chain joins TRBV5-1 to TRBJ2-3, with D unresolved. Per germline, CDR1 SGHRS and CDR2 YFSETQ. Trimming stripped 0 bases from V and 0 bases from J, with 8 bases between. CDR3 length: 15 amino acids. CDR3 bases: TGCGCCAGCAGCTTGGAGTCCCACAGCACAGATACGCAGTATTTT. Its protein product is CASSLESHSTDTQYF.

With regard to this clonotype: At one boundary the junction diverges from the germline segment, which might be a read error. V gene TRBV4-1 combines with J gene TRBJ2-1; 9 nucleotides match TRBD1. The CDR3 has 14 residues. Germline V CDR1 and CDR2: MGHRA, YSYEKL. CDR3 in DNA: TGCGTCAGCAGCCAAAGTACAGGGGGCCATGAGCAGTTCTTC. This gives the protein CVSSQSTGGHEQFF.

J is TRBJ1-1 and V is TRBV5-1; D is possibly TRBD1 (5 bases). In germline, CDR1 is SGHRS, CDR2 YFSETQ. Trimming left V 4 bases short and J 4 bases short, with 20 bases between. The CDR3 is 16 amino acids. CDR3 residues: CASSAGGGSWGTEAFF. CDR3 in DNA: TGCGCCAGCAGCGCTGGGGGAGGAAGCTGGGGCACTGAAGCTTTCTTT.

This chain uses TRBV20-1 with TRBJ2-4; D possibly corresponds to TRBD1 (6 bases). The CDR3 has 15 amino acids. Germline CDR1 reads DFQATT; CDR2 reads SNEGSKA (reference sequence). V gave up 5 bases and J gave up 0 bases, with 14 bases separating them. CDR3 DNA: TGCAGTGCTCGGACAGATTGGGGAGCCAAAAACATTCAGTACTTC. Its protein product is CSARTDWGAKNIQYF.

J is TRBJ2-3 and V is TRBV7-2; the match to TRBD1 covers 8 bases. V trimming: 0 bases; J trimming: 8 bases; junction bases outside the gene matches: 1. The CDR3 extends over 13 amino acids. Germline V lookup: CDR1 SGHTA, CDR2 FQGNSA. The CDR3 coding sequence is TGTGCCAGCAGCTTAGCGACAGGGGTTACGCAGTATTTT. As protein: CASSLATGVTQYF.

This clonotype has ten or more counts. The chain employs TRBV5-6 and TRBJ2-5, with TRBD1 matching 8 bases. CDR3 length: 17 residues. Germline CDR1 reads SGHDT; CDR2 reads YYEEEE. V shed 4 bases and J 6 bases; nucleotides not matched to a gene: 17. Here the CDR3 reads CASSTDRGRIPQQTQYF. The DNA of the CDR3 is TGTGCCAGCAGCACAGACAGGGGTCGGATCCCCCAGCAGACCCAGTACTTC.

As for this clonotype: At one end, the junction sequence differs from germline, possibly due to a read error. This rearrangement joins TRBV12-3 or TRBV12-4 to TRBJ1-1; D ambiguous. CDR3 length: 12 amino acids. This CDR3 is CTSSAGRAEAFF. The CDR3 DNA reads TGTACCAGCAGTGCTGGTAGGGCTGAAGCTTTCTTT.

The J gene is TRBJ2-3, the V gene TRBV18; TRBD2 matches 10 bases. This CDR3 contains 16 residues. Trimming removed 4 bases from V and 6 bases from J; junction bases left unmatched: 10. CDR1 and CDR2 from the germline V gene are KGHSH and LQKENI. CDR3 region: CASSLLAGGLIDTQYF. Here the CDR3 DNA reads TGTGCCAGCTCACTATTAGCGGGGGGCCTCATCGATACGCAGTATTTT.